Below are 21 T cell receptor beta chains sequenced from a single sample in a study of CD8+ T cells in alopecia areata. Documented treatment: oral pan-JAK inhibitor, 5-10 mg twice daily. TCR sequencing used cDNA made by reverse transcription of extracted RNA. Clones were read by immunoSEQ multiplex PCR, and TCRdb kept only the in-frame ones, dropping some. Of 150,000 to 200,000 clones in the sample, 58% were seen once. Sequencing used CD4+ T cells sorted from blood, obtained at week 24, from a patient treated with tofacitinib. All receptors come from a human donor with alopecia areata.

The V gene is TRBV5-1, the J gene TRBJ2-1; 8 bases agree with TRBD1. CDR1 is SGHRS, CDR2 YFSETQ, per germline. The CDR3 contains 15 residues. After removal of 0 bases from V and 4 bases from J, the junction contained 3 bases not matched to a gene. The CDR3 DNA sequence: TGCGCCAGCAGCTTGGGTTGGACAGGGTACAATGAGCAGTTCTTC. Residues: CASSLGWTGYNEQFF.

This clone was detected only a few times. The J gene is TRBJ1-1, the V gene TRBV18; D unclear. The CDR3 runs 12 residues. Germline V CDR1 and CDR2: KGHSH, LQKENI. Trimming cost V 2 bases and J 9 bases, with 10 bases left between them. Written as DNA, the CDR3 is TGTGCCAGCTCACCAAGGCGGCAGCAAGCTTTCTTT. The encoded protein is CASSPRRQQAFF. Full variable domain (rest looked up from reference TRBV18 and TRBJ1-1): NAGVMQNPRHLVRRRGQEARLRCSPMKGHSHVYWYRQLPEEGLKFMVYLQKENIIDESGMPKERFSAEFPKEGPSILRIQQVVRGDSAAYFCASSPRRQQAFFGQGTRLTVV.

This clone was detected only a few times. J is TRBJ2-1 and V is TRBV4-3, with D hard to call. Germline CDR1 and CDR2: LGHNA and YSLEER. Trimming pared 3 bases from V and 5 bases from J, leaving 11 bases between. The CDR3 is 14 residues long. The CDR3 DNA reads TGCGCCAGCAGCCACCAATCAACCGACAATGAGCAGTTCTTC. Protein sequence: CASSHQSTDNEQFF.

As for this clone: The sample holds other DNA sequences that translate to the same CDR3. The rearrangement uses TRBV6-5 and TRBJ1-1; D is perhaps TRBD1 (5 bases). The CDR3 length is 13 residues. Trimming cost V 5 bases and J 3 bases, with 10 bases left between them. From germline, CDR1 is MNHEY and CDR2 SVGAGI. CDR3 coding DNA: TGTGCCAGCAGTAGGGGTAGGGACACTGAAGCTTTCTTT. Translating gives CASSRGRDTEAFF.

The J gene is TRBJ2-7, the V gene TRBV7-2, with a weak D call TRBD2 (5 bases). CDR1 is SGHTA and CDR2 is FQGNSA in the germline V gene. The CDR3 runs 14 residues. With 5 bases removed from V and 4 bases from J, the gap between germline ends came to 15 bases. The CDR3 DNA follows: TGTGCCAGCAGCCCCATTGGAGGAACGTACGAGCAGTACTTC. Translation: CASSPIGGTYEQYF.

The rearrangement links TRBV4-2 to TRBJ1-2; D unclear. Between the trimmed V and J ends, which lost 4 bases and 5 bases, there was a span of 11 bases. The CDR3 contains 13 residues. The V gene's germline CDR1 is LGHNA and CDR2 YNFKEQ. The CDR3 is CASSPGGMYGYTF. The CDR3 region has the DNA TGTGCCAGCAGCCCAGGAGGGATGTATGGCTACACCTTC.

This rearrangement joins TRBV4-3 to TRBJ2-5; no clear D gene. Germline V gives CDR1 LGHNA, CDR2 YSLEER. The CDR3 contains 14 residues. V gave up 3 bases and J gave up 5 bases, with 13 bases separating them. CDR3 nucleotide sequence: TGCGCCAGCAGCCAGCTCACGGTCGGTGAGACCCAGTACTTC. It specifies CASSQLTVGETQYF.

The chain has TRBV29-1 and TRBJ1-1; the D gene is possibly TRBD1 (6 bases). The CDR3 contains 13 residues. Trimming left V 6 bases short and J 3 bases short, with 14 bases between. Germline CDR1 reads SQVTM; CDR2 reads ANQGSEA. Here the CDR3 DNA reads TGCAGCGTCGCGGGACAAGGGGACACTGAAGCTTTCTTT. Translating gives CSVAGQGDTEAFF.

This chain connects TRBV23-1 to TRBJ1-2; D not resolved. TRBV23-1 is an ORF; its function is uncertain. Trimming left V 7 bases short and J 12 bases short, with 18 bases between. CDR3 size: 12 residues. CDR3 nucleotide sequence: TGCGCCAGCACTCCTGATATCCTTTGGGACACCTTC. Protein product: CASTPDILWDTF.

V and J are TRBV30 and TRBJ1-2; TRBD1 is a possible D gene (5 bases). The CDR3 is 14 amino acids. Trimming took 2 bases from V and 0 from J, leaving 10 bases between them. The germline CDR1 and CDR2 sequences are GTSNPN and SVGIG (reference sequence). The CDR3 reads CAWSKLTANYGYTF. The CDR3 coding sequence is TGTGCCTGGAGTAAACTGACAGCTAACTATGGCTACACCTTC.

This rearrangement joins TRBV5-4 to TRBJ2-1; D call uncertain. Per the germline V gene, CDR1 is SGHNT and CDR2 is YYREEE (reference sequence). The V gene lost 0 bases and the J gene lost 7 bases, with 8 bases spanning the gap. The CDR3 has 13 amino acids. The CDR3 DNA sequence: TGTGCCAGCAGCTTGGGCGTTGGGAATGAGCAGTTCTTC. It specifies CASSLGVGNEQFF.

This clone was counted between two and nine times. An end of the junction differs from the germline gene, which may be a read error. The chain joins TRBV7-2 to TRBJ2-5; 9 bases line up with TRBD1. The CDR3 is 17 residues long. Germline V gene lookup returns CDR1 SGHTA and CDR2 FQGNSA. The CDR3 spells CASSQDRDRDGWRTQYF. CDR3 nucleotides: TGCGCCAGCAGCCAAGATCGGGACAGGGATGGTTGGAGGACCCAGTACTTC.

The V and J genes are TRBV2 and TRBJ2-5, with 7 bases fitting TRBD2. The junction had 9 bases not matched to a gene; V was cut back by 2 bases and J by 0 bases. The germline V gene has CDR1 SNHLY and CDR2 FYNNEI. CDR3 length equals 17 residues. The CDR3 spells CASSEIRDYLYQETQYF. In nucleotides, the CDR3 is TGTGCCAGCAGTGAAATAAGGGACTACTTGTACCAAGAGACCCAGTACTTC.

The chain employs TRBV2 and TRBJ1-2; D is unresolved. This CDR3 region has 13 residues. V dropped 1 base and J dropped 1 base, with 4 bases sitting between them. Looked up from germline, CDR1 is SNHLY and CDR2 is FYNNEI. In DNA, the CDR3 is TGTGCCAGCAGTGAAGACATTAACTATGGCTACACCTTC. Encoded protein: CASSEDINYGYTF.

This clone was detected a few times. The chain links TRBV7-8 to TRBJ2-5; no firm D call. From germline, CDR1 is SGHVS and CDR2 FQNEAQ. CDR3 size: 15 residues. Trimming stripped 3 bases from V and 0 bases from J, with 11 bases between. CDR3 amino acids: CASSFATSYQETQYF. In nucleotides, the CDR3 is TGTGCCAGCAGCTTCGCTACTTCGTACCAAGAGACCCAGTACTTC.

The CDR3 coding sequence is TGTGCCAGCCGGACCTTCGGGACAGGGCTCCAAGAGACCCAGTACTTC. Protein product: CASRTFGTGLQETQYF. This sequence joins TRBV27 and TRBJ2-5; 9 bases match TRBD1. The CDR3 length is 16 residues. Germline V lookup: CDR1 MNHEY, CDR2 SMNVEV (reference sequence). The V and J ends lost 8 bases and 1 base, in that order; junction bases with no gene match: 11.

The sample holds one count of this clone. The J gene is TRBJ1-2, the V gene TRBV5-4; TRBD1 matches 9 bases. The germline V gene has CDR1 SGHNT and CDR2 YYREEE (reference sequence). The CDR3 sequence is 16 residues long. V gave up 4 bases and J gave up 0 bases; unmatched junction bases: 7. CDR3 coding DNA: TGTGCCAGCAGCGCTGGGACAGGGAGGACTAACTATGGCTACACCTTC. It translates to CASSAGTGRTNYGYTF.

The gene calls are TRBV30 and TRBJ2-7, with TRBD1 matching 8 bases. The CDR3 runs to 16 residues. The V gene end was trimmed by 0 bases and the J gene end by 3 bases; junction bases not matched to a gene: 10. CDR1 GTSNPN and CDR2 SVGIG come from the germline V gene (reference sequence). The chain's CDR3 is CAWSVVGRGRDYEQYF. The CDR3, as DNA: TGTGCCTGGAGTGTAGTCGGCAGGGGGCGAGACTACGAGCAGTACTTC. The full variable domain, with the rest looked up from reference TRBV30 and TRBJ2-7, is SQTIHQWPATLVQPVGSPLSLECTVEGTSNPNLYWYRQAAGRGLQLLFYSVGIGQISSEVPQNLSASRPQDRQFILSSKKLLLSDSGFYLCAWSVVGRGRDYEQYFGPGTRLTVT.

The V call is TRBV9, the J call TRBJ2-7; 8 nucleotides line up with TRBD1. This CDR3 spans 14 amino acids. CDR1 is SGDLS and CDR2 is YYNGEE in the germline V gene. Germline trimming cut 3 bases from V and 7 bases from J; bases unmatched to any gene: 9. In DNA form, the CDR3 reads TGTGCCAGCAGCGCGACAGGGGTCCACTTTGAGCAGTACTTC. This gives the protein CASSATGVHFEQYF.

This clone appeared a single time. This chain uses TRBV18 with TRBJ2-1; a weak D match, TRBD1 (6 bases). The CDR3 runs to 15 residues. V was shortened by 1 base and J by 4 bases, with 11 bases between the two germline ends. CDR1 KGHSH and CDR2 LQKENI come from the germline V gene. The CDR3 protein is CASSPLLGGYNEQFF. CDR3 DNA: TGTGCCAGCTCACCACTGCTAGGGGGTTACAATGAGCAGTTCTTC.

V and J are TRBV29-1 and TRBJ2-5, with 8 bases lining up with TRBD1. The J call may be incorrect, as the DNA end agrees better with TRBJ2-7. Per the germline V gene, CDR1 is SQVTM and CDR2 is ANQGSEA. The CDR3 totals 13 residues. The CDR3 protein is CSGGQGVSYEQYF. For the CDR3, the DNA is TGCAGCGGTGGACAGGGTGTGTCCTACGAGCAGTACTTC.